Shown below are 25 T cell receptor beta chains from a single sample sequenced in a study of blood T cell repertoires in COVID-19. Assay: immunoSEQ multiplex PCR; the TCRdb copy retains only in-frame clones and omits some. Among 180,000 or so clones listed, 86% were seen once. The material sequenced was peripheral blood. The receptors were gathered from a man aged 18-30 years with acute or convalescent COVID-19.

This chain connects TRBV10-2 to TRBJ2-5; 10 bases fit TRBD2. The CDR3 contains 15 residues. Germline V gene lookup returns CDR1 WSHSY and CDR2 SAAADI. The V segment lost 6 bases and the J segment 2 bases; nucleotides outside the gene matches: 6. CDR3 protein: CASRSSGGPQETQYF. The CDR3, as DNA: TGCGCCAGCAGGTCTAGCGGGGGCCCTCAAGAGACCCAGTACTTC.

This sequence joins TRBV11-2 and TRBJ1-2; TRBD1 might be the D (6 bases). Trimming shortened V by 1 base and J by 7 bases, and 13 bases separated the two germline ends. The CDR3 has 14 residues. Germline lookup yields CDR1 SGHAT and CDR2 FQNNGV. The DNA of the CDR3 is TGTGCCAGCAGCTTAGCGGACAGCCTAAGTGGCTACACCTTC. It specifies CASSLADSLSGYTF.

This chain joins TRBV6-2 or TRBV6-3 and TRBJ1-5; D is unclear. Germline-derived CDR1 and CDR2 are MNHEY and SVGEGT. The CDR3 has 15 amino acids. V was cut by 0 bases and J by 0 bases, with 6 bases left in between. The CDR3 region is CASSYSHGSNQPQHF. DNA for the CDR3: TGTGCCAGCAGTTACTCGCACGGTAGCAATCAGCCCCAGCATTTT.

V gene TRBV18 combines with J gene TRBJ1-2; TRBD1 aligns across 7 bases. Germline assignment: CDR1 KGHSH and CDR2 LQKENI. Trimming took 5 bases from V and 0 from J; bases not matched to a gene: 9. This CDR3 contains 16 residues. The CDR3 protein is CASSLSRTGANYGYTF. The CDR3 DNA is TGTGCCAGCTCATTATCACGGACAGGAGCTAACTATGGCTACACCTTC.

This chain connects TRBV2 to TRBJ2-5; D gene unclear. Germline assignment: CDR1 SNHLY and CDR2 FYNNEI. There are 11 residues in the CDR3. V was shortened by 5 bases and J by 7 bases, with 8 bases between the two germline ends. DNA for the CDR3: TGTGCCAGCAGTATAGATCGGACCCAGTACTTC. It translates to CASSIDRTQYF.

The chain joins TRBV7-7 to TRBJ2-5; D may be TRBD2 (6 bases). Germline values: CDR1 SSHAT, CDR2 FNYEAQ (reference sequence). Trimming took off 1 base at V and 2 bases at J, with 14 bases between the two ends. CDR3 length: 16 residues. CDR3 sequence reads: CASSLGRLVGQETQYF. The CDR3 DNA sequence: TGTGCCAGCAGCTTAGGCCGACTAGTTGGGCAAGAGACCCAGTACTTC. The variable domain in full, completed from reference TRBV7-7 and TRBJ2-5, reads GAGVSQSPRYKVTKRGQDVTLRCDPISSHATLYWYQQALGQGPEFLTYFNYEAQPDKSGLPSDRFSAERPEGSISTLTIQRTEQRDSAMYRCASSLGRLVGQETQYFGPGTRLLVL.

The chain uses TRBV11-2 and TRBJ2-2; 11 bases align to TRBD2. There are 19 residues in the CDR3. Germline loops: CDR1 SGHAT, CDR2 FQNNGV. The V gene end was trimmed by 0 bases and the J gene end by 5 bases; junction bases not matched to a gene: 11. The DNA for the CDR3 is TGTGCCAGCAGCTTAGACCAGACTAGCGGGAAATTAGTAACCGGGGAGCTGTTTTTT. As protein: CASSLDQTSGKLVTGELFF.

V is TRBV7-9 and J is TRBJ1-1; possible D gene TRBD1, 6 bases. Trimming cost V 4 bases and J 1 base, with 10 bases left between them. This CDR3 is 14 amino acids long. Germline assignment: CDR1 SEHNR and CDR2 FQNEAQ (reference sequence). This CDR3 reads CASSSGTQNTEAFF. Written as DNA, the CDR3 is TGTGCCAGCAGCTCCGGGACACAGAACACTGAAGCTTTCTTT. The full variable domain, in which reference TRBV7-9 and TRBJ1-1 provide the parts outside the CDR3, is DTGVSQNPRHKITKRGQNVTFRCDPISEHNRLYWYRQTLGQGPEFLTYFQNEAQLEKSRLLSDRFSAERPKGSFSTLEIQRTEQGDSAMYLCASSSGTQNTEAFFGQGTRLTVV.

The J gene is TRBJ2-7, the V gene TRBV6-2 or TRBV6-3, with D uncertain. V was pared by 5 bases and J by 4 bases, with 6 bases between. Looked up from germline, CDR1 is MNHEY and CDR2 is SVGEGT. The CDR3 is 11 amino acids. The CDR3 DNA reads TGTGCCAGCAGTCATACATACGAGCAGTACTTC. Translated, it gives CASSHTYEQYF.

The V gene is TRBV19, the J gene TRBJ1-5; D perhaps matches TRBD1 (6 bases). This CDR3 region has 14 residues. The germline V and J ends were trimmed by 6 bases and 0 bases, with 9 bases remaining between them. CDR1 is LNHDA, CDR2 SQIVND, per germline (reference sequence). The CDR3 region is CASRQQGSNQPQHF. As DNA, the CDR3 is TGTGCCAGTAGACAACAGGGTAGCAATCAGCCCCAGCATTTT.

The chain joins TRBV14 to TRBJ1-6; 7 bases line up with TRBD1. The CDR3 spans 15 residues. V shed 3 bases and J 4 bases; nucleotides not matched to a gene: 3. In germline, CDR1 is SGHDN, CDR2 FVKESK. The CDR3, as DNA: TGTGCCAGCAGCCATAGGGACAGATATAATTCACCCCTCCACTTT. Amino acid sequence: CASSHRDRYNSPLHF.

The chain carries TRBV3-1 (or the pseudogene TRBV3-2) and TRBJ2-1, with 8 nucleotides matching TRBD2. The CDR3 spans 18 residues. J gave up 4 bases and V 4 bases, and 15 bases lay outside the gene matches. In germline, CDR1 is LGHDT, CDR2 YNNKEL (reference sequence). DNA for the CDR3: TGTGCCAGCAGCCCCTTACGGAGCGGGGGCGATATTTACAATGAGCAGTTCTTC. Translating gives CASSPLRSGGDIYNEQFF.

The rearrangement joins TRBV18 to TRBJ1-4; TRBD1 aligns across 11 bases. The CDR3 length is 15 residues. Germline V gives CDR1 KGHSH, CDR2 LQKENI. The junction had 4 bases not matched to a gene; V was cut back by 2 bases and J by 8 bases. DNA of the CDR3: TGTGCCAGCTCACCAAACCGGGACAGGGGGGAAAAACTGTTTTTT. Protein: CASSPNRDRGEKLFF.

CDR3 sequence: CASSLAGSEAFF. CDR3 nucleotides: TGTGCCAGCAGTTTAGCCGGCTCAGAAGCTTTCTTT. The rearrangement links TRBV2 to TRBJ1-1; D is unclear. Per the germline V gene, CDR1 is SNHLY and CDR2 is FYNNEI. The ends were cut back, 5 bases at V and 8 bases at J, with 12 bases in the middle. CDR3 length: 12 residues.

V gene TRBV4-1 combines with J gene TRBJ1-1; no firm D call. Trimming pared 2 bases from V and 1 base from J, leaving 5 bases between. The CDR3 length is 13 residues. Germline assignment: CDR1 MGHRA and CDR2 YSYEKL. Here the CDR3 DNA reads TGCGCCAGCAGCCAACCAGGGAACACTGAAGCTTTCTTT. Its translation is CASSQPGNTEAFF.

The J gene is TRBJ2-5, the V gene TRBV30; D perhaps matches TRBD1 (6 bases). The V gene's germline CDR1 is GTSNPN and CDR2 SVGIG (reference sequence). The CDR3 loop spans 11 amino acids. The V end lost 3 bases, the J end lost 6 bases, and 8 bases lay between the germline ends. CDR3 in DNA: TGTGCCTGGAGCAGGGGAAAGACCCAGTACTTC. This codes for CAWSRGKTQYF.

The CDR3, as DNA: TGTGCCAGCAGGGAGACAGGGTTATGGACTGAAGCTTTCTTT. Its protein product is CASRETGLWTEAFF. The J gene is TRBJ1-1, the V gene TRBV6-5; TRBD1 agrees at 7 bases. The CDR3 is made up of 14 amino acids. Trimming at V came to 6 bases and at J to 5 bases, leaving 9 bases not matched to a gene. In germline, CDR1 is MNHEY, CDR2 SVGAGI.

The V call is TRBV29-1, the J call TRBJ2-5, with 9 nucleotides matching TRBD1. This CDR3 is built from 13 residues. The V gene's germline CDR1 is SQVTM and CDR2 ANQGSEA. J was trimmed by 5 bases and V by 4 bases; bases with no gene match: 5. CDR3 bases: TGCAGCGTTGGACAGGGGGTAGGGGAGACCCAGTACTTC. Amino acids: CSVGQGVGETQYF.

J is TRBJ1-5 and V is TRBV2; 10 positions match TRBD1. The V and J ends lost 7 bases and 6 bases, in that order; junction bases with no gene match: 9. This CDR3 comprises 15 residues. Germline lookup yields CDR1 SNHLY and CDR2 FYNNEI. CDR3 sequence reads: CASKAGDRGSQPQHF. CDR3 bases: TGTGCCAGCAAAGCCGGGGACAGGGGAAGTCAGCCCCAGCATTTT.

This chain joins TRBV2 and TRBJ2-7; TRBD1 might be the D (6 bases). Germline V gives CDR1 SNHLY, CDR2 FYNNEI. Trimming cost V 2 bases and J 5 bases, with 16 bases left between them. The CDR3 is 15 residues long. CDR3 DNA sequence: TGTGCCAGCAGTGAATACCCACAGGGTCGCCACGAGCAGTACGTC. Protein: CASSEYPQGRHEQYV.

The rearrangement uses TRBV19 and TRBJ1-5, with D possibly being TRBD1 (6 bases). Trimming took 3 bases from V and 6 from J, leaving 15 bases between them. CDR3 length: 15 amino acids. The germline CDR1 and CDR2 sequences are LNHDA and SQIVND (reference sequence). This CDR3 reads CASSIPLGASQPQHF. As DNA, the CDR3 is TGTGCCAGTAGTATCCCCTTGGGGGCGAGTCAGCCCCAGCATTTT.

The V and J genes are TRBV4-1 and TRBJ2-1; TRBD2 matches 11 bases. V lost 4 bases to trimming and J lost 2 bases; unmatched junction nucleotides: 1. Germline V CDR1 and CDR2: MGHRA, YSYEKL. The CDR3 totals 15 residues. The CDR3 protein is CASSPTSGAYNEQFF. In DNA form, the CDR3 reads TGCGCCAGCAGCCCGACTAGCGGGGCCTACAATGAGCAGTTCTTC.

This clone appeared a single time. The chain has TRBV3-1 (or the pseudogene TRBV3-2) and TRBJ1-1, with D tentatively TRBD1 (5 bases). CDR1 LGHDT and CDR2 YNNKEL come from the germline V gene (reference sequence). The CDR3 totals 11 residues. Deletions cut 3 bases from V and 6 bases from J, with 5 bases between. CDR3 sequence: CASSHRAEAFF. CDR3 nucleotides: TGTGCCAGCAGCCACAGGGCTGAAGCTTTCTTT.

The chain carries TRBV30 and TRBJ1-1; D gene ambiguous. The germline V gene encodes CDR1 GTSNPN and CDR2 SVGIG (reference sequence). This CDR3 contains 13 residues. Trimming took off 0 bases at V and 3 bases at J, with 8 bases between the two ends. This CDR3 is CAWSVTSYTEAFF. CDR3 nucleotides: TGTGCCTGGAGTGTAACATCCTACACTGAAGCTTTCTTT.

This chain joins TRBV9 and TRBJ1-3, with TRBD1 matching over 7 bases. This CDR3 is 15 amino acids long. The germline V gene has CDR1 SGDLS and CDR2 YYNGEE. The trim removed 7 bases at V and 0 bases at J, leaving 7 bases unmatched. As DNA, the CDR3 is TGTGCCAGCGGGACAGACCTCGACTCTGGAAACACCATATATTTT. This codes for CASGTDLDSGNTIYF.